Below, one TCR beta chain is given with its context. The CDR3 runs 13 residues. Germline V gene data show CDR1 as DFQATT and CDR2 as SNEGSKA (reference sequence). One entry per CDR3 protein, without DNA, is what TCRdb gives after re-calling the 5' RACE reads. The data include 440,000 or so distinct CDR3 sequences; the top ten clones carry approximately 2.3%. This record comes from a study of monozygotic twins with inflammatory bowel disease. The TCR sequence derives from a human donor with ulcerative colitis or Crohn's disease, or a healthy co-twin of an affected twin (not recorded which). The J gene is TRBJ2-1, the V gene TRBV20-1; TCRdb picks TRBD2, but there is no DNA to check that call. Sequencing was done on a sample of blood. CDR3 in amino acids: CSGTGLGNNEQFF.